This T cell receptor beta chain was captured in a study of blood T cell repertoires in COVID-19. The CDR3 has 16 residues. With V trimmed by 1 base and J by 5 bases, 2 bases remained unmatched. Per the germline V gene, CDR1 is SGHAT and CDR2 is FQDESV (reference sequence). Using immunoSEQ multiplex PCR, the repertoire was profiled, and TCRdb retains in-frame clones only, with some absent. The table has 180,000 or so clones, approximately 86% seen once. The sample consisted of peripheral blood. The chain recombines TRBV11-1 with TRBJ2-3; 14 positions agree with TRBD2. The sequence was obtained from a man aged 18 to 29 with acute or convalescent COVID-19. CDR3 DNA sequence: TGTGCCAGCAGCTTAGAGACTAGCGGGGGGGGAGATACGCAGTATTTT. Translated: CASSLETSGGGDTQYF.